What follows describes a single T cell receptor beta chain. The data were obtained in a study of blood T cell repertoires in COVID-19. The germline V gene has CDR1 SGHAT and CDR2 FQNNGV. This CDR3 has 14 residues. V lost 4 bases and J lost 5; bases outside the gene matches: 6. Profiling relied on immunoSEQ multiplex PCR, and the TCRdb table lists in-frame clones only, not all of them. Among 150,000 to 180,000 clones listed, about four fifths were seen once. This sequence was found in a woman in her sixties with acute or convalescent COVID-19. Sequencing was carried out using peripheral blood. This chain joins TRBV11-2 and TRBJ1-1; 8 bases are a match to TRBD1. The CDR3: CASSSQGAWTEAFF. CDR3 nucleotide sequence: TGTGCCAGCAGCTCTCAGGGGGCTTGGACTGAAGCTTTCTTT.